The clone carrying this T cell receptor beta chain was seen a few times. Germline V lookup: CDR1 SNHLY, CDR2 FYNNEI. V gave up 4 bases and J gave up 3 bases, with 9 bases separating them. The CDR3 is 14 amino acids. These data originate in a study of identical twins. TCRdb used MiXCR to reprocess the 5' RACE reads, holding one entry per CDR3 protein. The table has fewer than 550,000 distinct CDR3 sequences, around 15% seen once; the top ten hold nearly 0.45%. Another study also made use of these data, one on yellow fever vaccine responses in identical twins. From that paper: Reportedly, the T cell response mounted by twins to vaccine seemed partly convergent, partly personalized.

The J gene is TRBJ1-4, the V gene TRBV2, with D uncertain. Sequencing was carried out using CD4+ T cells sorted from blood. The clonotype comes from a woman aged 18-35 years in good health. CDR3 in amino acids: CASSVGSPNEKLFF. CDR3 in DNA: TGTGCCAGCAGTGTGGGATCTCCTAATGAAAAACTGTTTTTT.